This T cell receptor beta chain stems from a study of T cell changes during pregnancy in multiple sclerosis. Measured with immunoSEQ multiplex PCR; TCRdb has only the in-frame clones, and not every one. The table includes 55,000 to 85,000 clones, 80% to 95% detected once. This CDR3 comprises 15 residues. With 4 bases clipped from V and 4 bases from J, the junction kept 5 bases outside the gene matches. Germline lookup yields CDR1 SGHRS and CDR2 YFSETQ. The chain is built from TRBV5-1 and TRBJ2-3, with 11 positions matching TRBD2. This TCR was sampled from a female donor with multiple sclerosis, enrolled in a pregnancy study. This specimen was peripheral blood, taken in the second trimester of pregnancy. The CDR3 loop reads CASSPGLADSDTQYF. The CDR3 region has the DNA TGCGCCAGCAGCCCGGGACTAGCGGATTCAGATACGCAGTATTTT.